This TCR beta chain came from a study of blood T cell repertoires in COVID-19. The CDR3 contains 15 residues. CDR1 and CDR2 (germline): SGHRS, YFSETQ. After removal of 4 bases from V and 2 bases from J, the junction contained 8 bases not matched to a gene. In the authors' workflow: Estimation of nucleated cell counts was performed using reference gene primer amplification. Clones were read by immunoSEQ multiplex PCR, and TCRdb kept only the in-frame ones, dropping some. The V and J calls and the clone size are those of that table, but D and trimming were determined from the DNA. In the table there are some 300,000 clones, 88% of which are singletons.

The chain couples TRBV5-1 to TRBJ2-7; 8 bases fit TRBD1. The receptor comes from a woman aged 60-75 years in a cohort exposed to, infected with or recovered from COVID-19 (not recorded which). The sample was PBMCs or T cells enriched from blood (not recorded which). The CDR3 is CASSPGQGVPYEQYF. CDR3 bases: TGCGCCAGCAGCCCCGGACAGGGCGTCCCCTACGAGCAGTACTTC.